This T cell receptor (beta chain) was documented in a study of cytomegalovirus exposure and HLA in healthy donors. Broader study findings: In a later analysis, approximately 15,000 TCR beta sequences were associated with HLA alleles at 0.05 false discovery rate. A previous analysis found most TCR beta V segments productive roughly 87% or roughly 30% of the time.

The primer mix had 60 Vbeta and 13 Jbeta primers. The method was immunoSEQ multiplex PCR; TCRdb's version includes in-frame clones alone and lacks a portion of them. The data contain some 130,000 clones, 70% to 80% of them singletons. About this clone: Its matching antigen is unknown.

Among the donors, all were healthy bone marrow donors. Germline values: CDR1 MDHEN, CDR2 SYDVKM. The CDR3 sequence is 16 residues long. Germline trimming cut 3 bases from V and 3 bases from J; bases unmatched to any gene: 8. The chain employs TRBV28 and TRBJ2-7, with 10 positions matching TRBD2. Sequencing used PBMCs. This TCR derives from a woman in her sixties in good health and CMV-seronegative. This CDR3 is CASSLGLAGVSYEQYF. DNA for the CDR3: TGTGCCAGCAGTTTGGGGCTAGCGGGAGTCAGCTACGAGCAGTACTTC.